The rows below give T cell receptor beta chains drawn from one sample of a study of identical twins. One entry per CDR3 protein results from TCRdb running MiXCR on the 5' RACE reads. The sample has around 1.7 million distinct CDR3 sequences; about 30% are singletons. Sequencing used cord blood. Receptors originate from a newborn girl in good health. The CDR3 runs from the conserved cysteine through the conserved F or W. Fields, in order: J gene, D gene, V gene, clone size, CDR3 protein, CDR3 DNA. D genes are given only for firm matches. A row's size may be missing; if present it is once, few, many or a size class.

J: TRBJ2-5; D: TRBD1; V: TRBV28; size: many; CDR3: CASSGTGGQETQYF; DNA: TGTGCCAGCAGTGGAACAGGGGGGCAAGAGACCCAGTACTTC
J: TRBJ1-1; D: .; V: TRBV19; size: few; CDR3: CASSISGPGLNTEAFF; DNA: TGTGCCAGTAGTATCAGTGGGCCAGGGCTGAACACTGAAGCTTTCTTT
J: TRBJ2-1; D: TRBD2; V: TRBV20-1; size: few; CDR3: CSASPLAGGPHEQFF; DNA: TGCAGTGCTTCGCCCCTAGCGGGAGGGCCACATGAGCAGTTCTTC
J: TRBJ1-2; D: .; V: TRBV11-2; size: many; CDR3: CASSQAPSYGYTF; DNA: TGTGCCAGCTCTCAGGCCCCATCCTATGGCTACACCTTC
J: TRBJ1-2; D: .; V: TRBV3-1; size: few; CDR3: CASSQDRAGRGYTF; DNA: TGTGCCAGCAGCCAAGATCGGGCAGGGAGGGGCTACACCTTC
J: TRBJ2-3; D: TRBD1; V: TRBV2; size: .; CDR3: CASSDIQGGSTDTQYF; DNA: TGTGCCAGCAGTGATATACAGGGGGGTAGCACAGATACGCAGTATTTT
J: TRBJ2-1; D: TRBD2; V: TRBV5-1; size: few; CDR3: CASIPWGLAGDNEQFF; DNA: TGCGCCAGCATCCCTTGGGGGCTAGCGGGGGACAATGAGCAGTTCTTC
J: TRBJ2-6; D: .; V: TRBV29-1; size: few; CDR3: CSVYPGAGANVLTF; DNA: TGCAGCGTTTATCCCGGGGCTGGGGCCAACGTCCTGACTTTC
J: TRBJ2-1; D: TRBD2; V: TRBV30; size: .; CDR3: CASSGAISYNEQFF; DNA: TGTGCCTCCAGCGGGGCTATCTCCTACAATGAGCAGTTCTTC
J: TRBJ2-3; D: .; V: TRBV2; size: few; CDR3: CASSETGGANTQYF; DNA: TGTGCCAGCAGTGAAACAGGGGGGGCAAATACGCAGTATTTT
J: TRBJ1-2; D: .; V: TRBV5-1; size: few; CDR3: CASSLMREGGGYTF; DNA: TGCGCCAGCAGCTTGATGAGAGAGGGAGGTGGCTACACCTTC
J: TRBJ2-3; D: TRBD2; V: TRBV27; size: .; CDR3: CASSLAASGRVDTQYF; DNA: TGTGCCAGCAGTTTAGCGGCTAGCGGGAGGGTGGATACGCAGTATTTT
J: TRBJ2-7; D: .; V: TRBV10-3; size: .; CDR3: CAISGAKNEQYF; DNA: TGTGCCATCAGCGGGGCTAAGAACGAGCAGTACTTC
J: TRBJ1-1; D: .; V: TRBV7-2; size: .; CDR3: CASSLAFRGPIEAFF; DNA: TGTGCCAGCAGCTTAGCGTTTCGGGGCCCCATTGAAGCTTTCTTT
J: TRBJ2-3; D: .; V: TRBV9; size: few; CDR3: CASSVEGGLSDTQYF; DNA: TGTGCCAGCAGCGTAGAGGGGGGCCTCTCAGATACGCAGTATTTT
J: TRBJ2-7; D: .; V: TRBV10-3; size: .; CDR3: CATPGVEQYF; DNA: TGTGCCACCCCAGGGGTCGAGCAGTACTTC
J: TRBJ2-7; D: .; V: TRBV25-1; size: .; CDR3: CASSTTSRGEQYF; DNA: TGTGCCAGCAGTACAACAAGTAGAGGCGAGCAGTACTTC
J: TRBJ2-7; D: .; V: TRBV4-2; size: .; CDR3: CASSQDIRGRGEQYF; DNA: TGTGCCAGCAGCCAAGATATTCGGGGGCGCGGGGAGCAGTACTTC
J: TRBJ2-3; D: TRBD1; V: TRBV12-3/TRBV12-4; size: few; CDR3: CASSPRDSRRTYTQYF; DNA: TGTGCCAGCAGTCCACGGGACAGCCGACGCACGTATACGCAGTATTTT
J: TRBJ2-2; D: .; V: TRBV7-2; size: .; CDR3: CASSFLGVITGELFF; DNA: TGTGCCAGCAGCTTCTTAGGGGTTATCACCGGGGAGCTGTTTTTT
J: TRBJ2-5; D: .; V: TRBV9; size: .; CDR3: CASSDLWGPQETQYF; DNA: TGTGCCAGCAGCGACCTCTGGGGGCCCCAAGAGACCCAGTACTTC
J: TRBJ2-1; D: TRBD2; V: TRBV7-9; size: once; CDR3: CTSSPGLADYNEQFF; DNA: TGTACCAGCAGCCCGGGACTAGCGGACTACAATGAGCAGTTCTTC
J: TRBJ1-1; D: .; V: TRBV27; size: .; CDR3: CASSLSGLLNTEAFF; DNA: TGTGCCAGCAGTTTATCTGGACTTCTGAACACTGAAGCTTTCTTT
J: TRBJ2-5; D: .; V: TRBV12-3/TRBV12-4; size: once; CDR3: CASGHHQYQETQYF; DNA: TGCGCCAGCGGGCATCACCAGTACCAAGAGACCCAGTACTTC
J: TRBJ2-1; D: .; V: TRBV7-2; size: few; CDR3: CASSLVRLAPYNEQFF; DNA: TGTGCCAGCAGCTTAGTTCGGCTAGCGCCCTACAATGAGCAGTTCTTC
J: TRBJ2-1; D: TRBD2; V: TRBV24-1; size: .; CDR3: CATKTSGSGQFF; DNA: TGTGCCACCAAAACTAGCGGGAGTGGGCAGTTCTTC
J: TRBJ2-1; D: TRBD2; V: TRBV4-1; size: many; CDR3: CASSQPLNPTSGYNEQFF; DNA: TGCGCCAGCAGCCAACCCCTTAACCCGACTAGCGGCTACAATGAGCAGTTCTTC
J: TRBJ2-2; D: TRBD2; V: TRBV12-3/TRBV12-4; size: few; CDR3: CASSSLGLDTGELFF; DNA: TGTGCCAGCAGTTCCCTCGGACTAGACACCGGGGAGCTGTTTTTT
J: TRBJ2-1; D: TRBD2; V: TRBV24-1; size: few; CDR3: CATSDSGTRSYNEQFF; DNA: TGTGCCACCAGTGATTCCGGGACTAGGTCTTACAATGAGCAGTTCTTC
J: TRBJ2-7; D: TRBD1; V: TRBV2; size: few; CDR3: CASRDLGQGSSYEQYF; DNA: TGTGCCAGCAGGGACCTGGGACAGGGTTCCTCCTACGAGCAGTACTTC
J: TRBJ2-5; D: .; V: TRBV27; size: .; CDR3: CASSPHRKQETQYF; DNA: TGTGCCAGCAGTCCACACCGAAAACAAGAGACCCAGTACTTC
J: TRBJ1-1; D: .; V: TRBV2; size: .; CDR3: CASIGTRDMNTEAFF; DNA: TGTGCCAGCATCGGGACACGAGATATGAACACTGAAGCTTTCTTT
J: TRBJ1-4; D: TRBD1; V: TRBV3-1; size: .; CDR3: CASSQDLAGGGKLFF; DNA: TGTGCCAGCAGCCAAGATCTGGCAGGGGGGGGAAAACTGTTTTTT
J: TRBJ2-1; D: .; V: TRBV27; size: .; CDR3: CASSLRAGEVNEQFF; DNA: TGTGCCAGCAGTTTAAGGGCCGGGGAAGTGAATGAGCAGTTCTTC
J: TRBJ2-3; D: .; V: TRBV12-3/TRBV12-4; size: many; CDR3: CASSLFLDTQYF; DNA: TGTGCCAGCAGTTTATTCTTAGATACGCAGTATTTT
J: TRBJ1-5; D: .; V: TRBV7-2; size: .; CDR3: CASSRSRGSGNQPQHF; DNA: TGTGCCAGCAGCCGTAGCAGGGGATCAGGCAATCAGCCCCAGCATTTT
J: TRBJ2-1; D: TRBD2; V: TRBV24-1; size: many; CDR3: CATSDTLALPRDYNEQFF; DNA: TGTGCCACCAGTGATACACTAGCGCTCCCAAGGGACTACAATGAGCAGTTCTTC
J: TRBJ1-5; D: .; V: TRBV6-4; size: few; CDR3: CASSDFPGQPQHF; DNA: TGTGCCAGCAGTGACTTCCCGGGTCAGCCCCAGCATTTT
J: TRBJ2-1; D: .; V: TRBV29-1; size: .; CDR3: CSVEDPGGQETQFF; DNA: TGCAGCGTTGAAGATCCCGGGGGCCAAGAGACCCAGTTCTTC
J: TRBJ2-3; D: .; V: TRBV5-1; size: .; CDR3: CASSLRVEIRTDTQYF; DNA: TGCGCCAGCAGCTTGAGGGTTGAAATCCGCACAGATACGCAGTATTTT
J: TRBJ2-7; D: .; V: TRBV6-1; size: .; CDR3: CASSALGDEQYF; DNA: TGTGCCAGCAGTGCCCTCGGGGACGAGCAGTACTTC
J: TRBJ2-3; D: .; V: TRBV27; size: many; CDR3: CASSLRGRTDTQYF; DNA: TGTGCCAGCAGCTTACGGGGGCGCACAGATACGCAGTATTTT
J: TRBJ2-1; D: .; V: TRBV28; size: .; CDR3: CASSLTHLLDNEQFF; DNA: TGTGCCAGCAGTTTAACGCACCTCCTTGACAATGAGCAGTTCTTC
J: TRBJ2-5; D: .; V: TRBV25-1; size: .; CDR3: CASSEIRTQETQYF; DNA: TGTGCCAGCAGTGAAATCCGCACACAAGAGACCCAGTACTTC
J: TRBJ1-2; D: .; V: TRBV20-1; size: many; CDR3: CSVGVYGYTF; DNA: TGCAGTGTAGGCGTCTATGGCTACACCTTC
J: TRBJ2-3; D: .; V: TRBV3-1; size: few; CDR3: CASSLQRGRTDTQYF; DNA: TGTGCCAGCAGCCTTCAACGGGGGCGCACAGATACGCAGTATTTT
J: TRBJ2-7; D: .; V: TRBV20-1; size: .; CDR3: CSAIGVRPYEQYF; DNA: TGCAGTGCGATCGGGGTCAGACCCTACGAGCAGTACTTC
J: TRBJ2-6; D: .; V: TRBV6-2/TRBV6-3; size: .; CDR3: CAGSFDSSGANVLTF; DNA: TGTGCCGGCAGTTTCGACAGCTCTGGGGCCAACGTCCTGACTTTC
J: TRBJ2-3; D: .; V: TRBV12-3/TRBV12-4; size: few; CDR3: CASSIQGGGTDTQYF; DNA: TGTGCCAGCAGTATACAGGGAGGGGGGACAGATACGCAGTATTTT
J: TRBJ2-3; D: TRBD2; V: TRBV10-3; size: few; CDR3: CAISDRASGGPDTQYF; DNA: TGTGCCATCAGTGACCGTGCTAGCGGGGGGCCAGATACGCAGTATTTT
J: TRBJ2-7; D: .; V: TRBV7-9; size: .; CDR3: CASSLTPRWGPYSYEQYF; DNA: TGTGCCAGCAGCTTGACCCCACGATGGGGCCCCTACTCCTACGAGCAGTACTTC
J: TRBJ2-1; D: TRBD2; V: TRBV4-2; size: .; CDR3: CASSQRPSGANEQFF; DNA: TGTGCCAGCAGCCAAAGGCCCAGCGGGGCCAATGAGCAGTTCTTC
J: TRBJ2-4; D: .; V: TRBV20-1; size: .; CDR3: CSAHRPGTKNIQYF; DNA: TGCAGTGCCCACCGGCCGGGGACCAAAAACATTCAGTACTTC
J: TRBJ2-7; D: TRBD2; V: TRBV28; size: .; CDR3: CASSLAGVHPTYEQYF; DNA: TGTGCCAGCAGTTTAGCGGGAGTTCACCCAACCTACGAGCAGTACTTC
J: TRBJ1-1; D: TRBD1; V: TRBV10-3; size: .; CDR3: CAISETRTGMGTEAFF; DNA: TGTGCCATCAGTGAGACTCGGACAGGGATGGGCACTGAAGCTTTCTTT
J: TRBJ1-5; D: .; V: TRBV6-6; size: .; CDR3: CASTNIPQPQHF; DNA: TGTGCCAGCACGAATATTCCCCAGCCCCAGCATTTT
J: TRBJ2-5; D: .; V: TRBV20-1; size: .; CDR3: CSAQLTQAETQYF; DNA: TGCAGTGCTCAACTGACCCAAGCGGAGACCCAGTACTTC